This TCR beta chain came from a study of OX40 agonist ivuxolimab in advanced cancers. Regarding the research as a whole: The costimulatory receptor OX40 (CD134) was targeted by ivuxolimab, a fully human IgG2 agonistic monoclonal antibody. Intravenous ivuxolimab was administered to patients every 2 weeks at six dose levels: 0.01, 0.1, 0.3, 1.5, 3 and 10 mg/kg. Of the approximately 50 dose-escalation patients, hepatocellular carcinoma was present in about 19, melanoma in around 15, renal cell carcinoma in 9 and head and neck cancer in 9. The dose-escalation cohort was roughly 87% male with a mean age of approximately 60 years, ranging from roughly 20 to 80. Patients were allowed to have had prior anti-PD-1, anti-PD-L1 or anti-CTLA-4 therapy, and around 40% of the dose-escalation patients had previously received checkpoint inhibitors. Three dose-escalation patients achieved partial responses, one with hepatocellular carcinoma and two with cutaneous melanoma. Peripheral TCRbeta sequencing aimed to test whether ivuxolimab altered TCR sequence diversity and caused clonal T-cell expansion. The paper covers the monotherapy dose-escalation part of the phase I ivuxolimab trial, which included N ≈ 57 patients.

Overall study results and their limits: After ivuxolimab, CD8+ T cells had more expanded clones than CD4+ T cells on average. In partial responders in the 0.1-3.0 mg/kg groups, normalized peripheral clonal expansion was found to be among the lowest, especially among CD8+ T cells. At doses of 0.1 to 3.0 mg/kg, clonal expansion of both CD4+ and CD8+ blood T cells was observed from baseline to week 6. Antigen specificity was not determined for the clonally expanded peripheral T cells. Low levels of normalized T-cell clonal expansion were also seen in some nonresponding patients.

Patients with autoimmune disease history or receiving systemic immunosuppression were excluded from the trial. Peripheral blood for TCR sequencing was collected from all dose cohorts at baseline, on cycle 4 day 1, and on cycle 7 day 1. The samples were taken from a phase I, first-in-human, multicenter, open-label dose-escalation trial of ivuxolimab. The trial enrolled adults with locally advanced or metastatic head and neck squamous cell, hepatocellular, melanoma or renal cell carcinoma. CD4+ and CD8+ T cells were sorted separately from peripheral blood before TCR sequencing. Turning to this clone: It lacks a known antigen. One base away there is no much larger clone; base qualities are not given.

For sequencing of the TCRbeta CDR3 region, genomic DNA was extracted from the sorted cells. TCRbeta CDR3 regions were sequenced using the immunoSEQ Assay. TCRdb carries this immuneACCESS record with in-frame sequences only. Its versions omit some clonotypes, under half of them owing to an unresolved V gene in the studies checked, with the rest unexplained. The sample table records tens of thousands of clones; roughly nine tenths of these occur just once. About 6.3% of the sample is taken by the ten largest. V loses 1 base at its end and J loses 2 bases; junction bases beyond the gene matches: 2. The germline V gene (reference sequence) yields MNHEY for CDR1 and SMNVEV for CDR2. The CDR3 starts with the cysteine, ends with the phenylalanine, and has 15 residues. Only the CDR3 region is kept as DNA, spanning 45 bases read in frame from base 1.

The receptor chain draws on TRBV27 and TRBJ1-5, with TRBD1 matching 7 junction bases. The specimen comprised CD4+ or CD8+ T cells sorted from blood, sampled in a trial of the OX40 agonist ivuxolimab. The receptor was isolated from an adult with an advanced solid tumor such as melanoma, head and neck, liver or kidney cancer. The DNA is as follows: TGTGCCAGCAGTTTATGGCAGGGGGGCAATCAGCCCCAGCATTTT. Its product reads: CASSLWQGGNQPQHF.